The source of this T cell receptor (beta chain) is a study of shared clonotypes between healthy human individuals. Study background: Three men and a couple of women, aged 18 to 49, were donors. The study, taken as a whole, reports: A few donors had 4% to 5% of their naive CD4 clonotypes in common. Depth of sequencing was expected to influence donor clonotype sharing.

Every immunoSEQ plate was one replicate of a subset's evenly spread DNA. Clones were sequenced by immunoSEQ multiplex PCR, and TCRdb holds only the in-frame ones, with some missing. The sample yields roughly 530,000 clones, less than 96% seen once. In regard to this clone: No antigen is known for it.

The CDR3 length is 17 residues. Germline-derived CDR1 and CDR2 are MDHEN and SYDVKM. Trimming removed 0 bases from V and 2 bases from J, with 16 bases in between. This sequence was found in a woman between 25 and 40 years old in good health. V is TRBV28 and J is TRBJ1-1; D uncertain. Specimen: naive CD4+ T cells sorted from blood. Subset in this sample: CD45RA+ positively selected. The DNA for the CDR3 is TGTGCCAGCAGTTTATGGGGTTCGATTCTACGCAACACTGAAGCTTTCTTT. Translated, it gives CASSLWGSILRNTEAFF.